This record looks at one T cell receptor beta chain sequence and its context. The germline CDR1 and CDR2 sequences are SNHLY and FYNNEI. CDR3 length: 14 amino acids. J gave up 9 bases and V 6 bases, and 11 bases lay outside the gene matches. The source of the sample is a study of blood T cell repertoires in COVID-19. Study-wide context: Researchers got acute and convalescent COVID-19 samples from the United States, Italy and Spain. Nucleic acid was either cDNA or gDNA, and it came from T cells, B-cell-depleted T cells, or PBMCs.

Original handling: Amplification with reference gene primers provided the estimates of nucleated cell counts. Libraries were prepared by immunoSEQ multiplex PCR; TCRdb keeps only in-frame clonotypes and omits some of them. V and J calls and clone size come straight from that table; D and trimming were deduced from the DNA. The sample carries under 250,000 clones, roughly 84% recorded once. J is TRBJ2-1 and V is TRBV2; 7 bases align to TRBD2. This TCR came from a woman aged 60-75 years with acute or convalescent COVID-19. The sample was peripheral blood. Here the CDR3 reads CASRPSGVDGEQFF. The CDR3, as DNA: TGTGCCAGCAGACCCAGCGGGGTGGATGGTGAGCAGTTCTTC.